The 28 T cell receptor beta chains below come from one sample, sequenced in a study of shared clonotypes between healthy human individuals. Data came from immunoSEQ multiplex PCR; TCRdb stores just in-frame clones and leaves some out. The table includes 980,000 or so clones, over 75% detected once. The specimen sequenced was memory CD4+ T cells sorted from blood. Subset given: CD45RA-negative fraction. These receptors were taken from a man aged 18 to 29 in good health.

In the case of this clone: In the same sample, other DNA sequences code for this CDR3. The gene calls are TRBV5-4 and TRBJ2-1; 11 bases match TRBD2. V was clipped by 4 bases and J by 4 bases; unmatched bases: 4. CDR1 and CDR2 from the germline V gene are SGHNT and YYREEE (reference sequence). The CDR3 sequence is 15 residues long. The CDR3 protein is CASSPRTSGYNEQFF. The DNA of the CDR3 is TGTGCCAGCAGCCCGAGGACTAGCGGGTACAATGAGCAGTTCTTC.

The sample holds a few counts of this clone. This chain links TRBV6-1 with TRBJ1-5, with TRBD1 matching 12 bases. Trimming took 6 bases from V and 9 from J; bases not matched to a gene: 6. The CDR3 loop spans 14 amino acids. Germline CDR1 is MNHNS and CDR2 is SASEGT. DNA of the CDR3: TGTGCCAGCAGCCGGGGGACAGGGGGCTGGCCCCAGCATTTT. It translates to CASSRGTGGWPQHF.

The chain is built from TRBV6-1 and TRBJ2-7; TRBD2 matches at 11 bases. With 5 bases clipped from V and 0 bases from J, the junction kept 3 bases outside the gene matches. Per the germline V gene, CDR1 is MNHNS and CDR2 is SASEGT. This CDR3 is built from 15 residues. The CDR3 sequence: CASSTGTSGSYEQYF. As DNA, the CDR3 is TGTGCCAGCAGTACCGGGACTAGCGGCTCCTACGAGCAGTACTTC.

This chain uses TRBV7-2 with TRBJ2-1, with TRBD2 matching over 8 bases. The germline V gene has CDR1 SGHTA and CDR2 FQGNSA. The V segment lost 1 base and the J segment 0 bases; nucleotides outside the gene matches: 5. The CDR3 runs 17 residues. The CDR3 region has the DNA TGTGCCAGCAGCTTAGGGGGACTAGAAAGCTCCTACAATGAGCAGTTCTTC. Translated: CASSLGGLESSYNEQFF. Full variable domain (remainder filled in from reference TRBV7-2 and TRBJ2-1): GAGVSQSPSNKVTEKGKDVELRCDPISGHTALYWYRQSLGQGLEFLIYFQGNSAPDKSGLPSDRFSAERTGGSVSTLTIQRTQQEDSAVYLCASSLGGLESSYNEQFFGPGTRLTVL.

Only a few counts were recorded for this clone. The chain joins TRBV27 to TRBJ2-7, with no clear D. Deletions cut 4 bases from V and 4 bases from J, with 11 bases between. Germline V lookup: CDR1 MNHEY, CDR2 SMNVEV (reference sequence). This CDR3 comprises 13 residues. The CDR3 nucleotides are TGTGCCAGCAGTTCCGAGGTCGCTTACGAGCAGTACTTC. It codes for CASSSEVAYEQYF.

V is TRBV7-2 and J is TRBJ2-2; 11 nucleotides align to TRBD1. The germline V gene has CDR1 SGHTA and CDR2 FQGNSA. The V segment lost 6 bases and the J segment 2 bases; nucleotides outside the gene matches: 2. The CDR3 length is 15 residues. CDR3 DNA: TGTGCCAGCAGGCGGACAGGGGGCAACACCGGGGAGCTGTTTTTT. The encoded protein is CASRRTGGNTGELFF.

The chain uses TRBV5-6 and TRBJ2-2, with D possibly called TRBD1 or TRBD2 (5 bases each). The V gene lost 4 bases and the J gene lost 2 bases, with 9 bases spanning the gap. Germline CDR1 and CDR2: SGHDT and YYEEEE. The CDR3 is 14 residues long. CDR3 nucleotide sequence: TGTGCCAGCAGCACAGGACTTAACACCGGGGAGCTGTTTTTT. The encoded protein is CASSTGLNTGELFF.

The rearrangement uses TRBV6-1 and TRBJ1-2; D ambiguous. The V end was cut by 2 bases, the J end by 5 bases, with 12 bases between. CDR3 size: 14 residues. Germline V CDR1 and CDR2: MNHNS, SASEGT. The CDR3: CASSESRGGYGYTF. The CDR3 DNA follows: TGTGCCAGCAGTGAATCTCGGGGAGGGTATGGCTACACCTTC.

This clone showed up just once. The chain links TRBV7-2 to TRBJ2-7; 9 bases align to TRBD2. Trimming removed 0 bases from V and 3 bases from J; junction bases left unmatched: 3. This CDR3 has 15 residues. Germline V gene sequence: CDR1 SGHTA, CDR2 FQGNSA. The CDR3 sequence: CASSLAATSGYEQYF. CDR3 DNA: TGTGCCAGCAGCTTAGCGGCGACTAGCGGCTACGAGCAGTACTTC.

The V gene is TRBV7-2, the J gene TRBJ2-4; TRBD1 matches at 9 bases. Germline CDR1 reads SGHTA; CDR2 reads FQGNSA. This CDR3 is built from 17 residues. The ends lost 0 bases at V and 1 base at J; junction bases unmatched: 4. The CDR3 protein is CASSLAGTGSAKNIQYF. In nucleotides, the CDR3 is TGTGCCAGCAGCTTAGCGGGGACAGGGTCTGCCAAAAACATTCAGTACTTC.

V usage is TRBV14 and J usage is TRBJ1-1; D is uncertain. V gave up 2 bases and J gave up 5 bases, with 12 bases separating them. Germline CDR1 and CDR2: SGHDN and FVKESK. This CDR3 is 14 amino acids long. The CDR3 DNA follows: TGTGCCAGCAGCCAAACTCCGGCCTCAACTGAAGCTTTCTTT. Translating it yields CASSQTPASTEAFF.

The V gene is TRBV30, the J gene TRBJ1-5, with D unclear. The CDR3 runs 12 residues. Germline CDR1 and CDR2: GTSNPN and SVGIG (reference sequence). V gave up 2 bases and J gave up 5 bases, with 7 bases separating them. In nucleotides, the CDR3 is TGTGCCTGGAGTACGAAAGATCAGCCCCAGCATTTT. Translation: CAWSTKDQPQHF.

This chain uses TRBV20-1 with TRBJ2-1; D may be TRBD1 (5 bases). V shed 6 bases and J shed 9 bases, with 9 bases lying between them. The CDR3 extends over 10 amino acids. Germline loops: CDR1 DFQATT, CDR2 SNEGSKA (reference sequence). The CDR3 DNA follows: TGCAGTGCGGAAGACAGTGAGCAGTTCTTC. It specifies CSAEDSEQFF.

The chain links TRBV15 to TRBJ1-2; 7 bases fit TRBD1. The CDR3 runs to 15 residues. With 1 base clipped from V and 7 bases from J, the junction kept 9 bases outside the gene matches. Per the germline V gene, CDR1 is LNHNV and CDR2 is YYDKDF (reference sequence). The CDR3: CATSRVREGASGYTF. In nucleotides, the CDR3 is TGTGCCACCAGCAGAGTTAGAGAGGGGGCGAGTGGCTACACCTTC. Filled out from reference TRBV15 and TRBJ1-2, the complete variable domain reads DAMVIQNPRYQVTQFGKPVTLSCSQTLNHNVMYWYQQKSSQAPKLLFHYYDKDFNNEADTPDNFQSRRPNTSFCFLDIRSPGLGDTAMYLCATSRVREGASGYTFGSGTRLTVV.

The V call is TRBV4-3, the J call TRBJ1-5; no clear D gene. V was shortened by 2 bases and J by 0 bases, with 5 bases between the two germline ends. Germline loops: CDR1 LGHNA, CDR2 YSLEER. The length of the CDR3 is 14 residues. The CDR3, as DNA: TGCGCCAGCAGCCAATCCGCTAGCAATCAGCCCCAGCATTTT. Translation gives CASSQSASNQPQHF.

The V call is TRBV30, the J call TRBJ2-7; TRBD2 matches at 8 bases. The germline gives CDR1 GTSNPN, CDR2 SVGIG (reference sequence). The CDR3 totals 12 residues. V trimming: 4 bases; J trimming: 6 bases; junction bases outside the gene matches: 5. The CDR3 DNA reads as TGTGCCTGGAACCTGGCGGGGGGCGAGCAGTACTTC. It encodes CAWNLAGGEQYF.

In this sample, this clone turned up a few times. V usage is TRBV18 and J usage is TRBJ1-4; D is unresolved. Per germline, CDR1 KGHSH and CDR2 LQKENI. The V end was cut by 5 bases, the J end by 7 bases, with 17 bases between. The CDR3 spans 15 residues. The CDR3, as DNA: TGTGCCAGCTCATTACGACAAAATCCAAGTGAAAAACTGTTTTTT. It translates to CASSLRQNPSEKLFF.

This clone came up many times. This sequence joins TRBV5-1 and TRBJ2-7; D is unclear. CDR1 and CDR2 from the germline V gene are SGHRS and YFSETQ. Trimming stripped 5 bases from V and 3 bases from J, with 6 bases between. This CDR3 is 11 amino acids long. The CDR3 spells CASSDFYEQYF. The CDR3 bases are TGCGCCAGCAGTGACTTCTACGAGCAGTACTTC.

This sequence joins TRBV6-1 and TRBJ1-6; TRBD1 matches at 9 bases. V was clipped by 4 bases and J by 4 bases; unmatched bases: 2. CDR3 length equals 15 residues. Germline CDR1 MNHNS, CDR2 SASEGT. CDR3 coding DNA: TGTGCCAGCAGTGGAGGGACAGGGTATAATTCACCCCTCCACTTT. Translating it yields CASSGGTGYNSPLHF.

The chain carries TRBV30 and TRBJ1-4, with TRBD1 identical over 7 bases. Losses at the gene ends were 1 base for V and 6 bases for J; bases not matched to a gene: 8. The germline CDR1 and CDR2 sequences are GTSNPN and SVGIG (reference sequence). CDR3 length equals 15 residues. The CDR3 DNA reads TGTGCCTGGAGTGGTCAACAGGGGAGTCATGAAAAACTGTTTTTT. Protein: CAWSGQQGSHEKLFF.

The CDR3 DNA sequence: TGTGCCAGCAGCCCGGGACAGGGGCGGATAGAAAAACTGTTTTTT. It yields the protein CASSPGQGRIEKLFF. This chain joins TRBV5-8 and TRBJ1-4; 10 positions agree with TRBD1. This CDR3 is built from 15 residues. After removal of 4 bases from V and 8 bases from J, the junction contained 8 bases not matched to a gene. Germline V CDR1 and CDR2: SGHTS, YDEGEE.

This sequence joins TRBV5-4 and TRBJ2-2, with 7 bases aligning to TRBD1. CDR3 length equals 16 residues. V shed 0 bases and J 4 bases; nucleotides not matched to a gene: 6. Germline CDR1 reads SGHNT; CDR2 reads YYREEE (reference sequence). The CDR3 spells CASSLVEGAPTGELFF. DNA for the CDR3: TGTGCCAGCAGCTTGGTAGAGGGGGCGCCCACCGGGGAGCTGTTTTTT.

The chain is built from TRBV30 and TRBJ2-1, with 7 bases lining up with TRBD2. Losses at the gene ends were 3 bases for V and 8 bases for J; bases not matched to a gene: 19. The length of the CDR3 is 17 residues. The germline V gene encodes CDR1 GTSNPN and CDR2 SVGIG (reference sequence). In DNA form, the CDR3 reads TGTGCCTGGAGAAATCTGGGCGGGAGAATCATAGGCGATGAGCAGTTCTTC. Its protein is CAWRNLGGRIIGDEQFF. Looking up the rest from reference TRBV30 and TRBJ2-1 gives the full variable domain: SQTIHQWPATLVQPVGSPLSLECTVEGTSNPNLYWYRQAAGRGLQLLFYSVGIGQISSEVPQNLSASRPQDRQFILSSKKLLLSDSGFYLCAWRNLGGRIIGDEQFFGPGTRLTVL.

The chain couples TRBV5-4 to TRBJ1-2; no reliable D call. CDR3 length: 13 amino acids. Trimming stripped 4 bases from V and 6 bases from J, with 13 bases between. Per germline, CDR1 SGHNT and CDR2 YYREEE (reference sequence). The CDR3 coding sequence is TGTGCCAGCAGCCCTATAGGCGGAAATGGCTACACCTTC. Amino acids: CASSPIGGNGYTF.

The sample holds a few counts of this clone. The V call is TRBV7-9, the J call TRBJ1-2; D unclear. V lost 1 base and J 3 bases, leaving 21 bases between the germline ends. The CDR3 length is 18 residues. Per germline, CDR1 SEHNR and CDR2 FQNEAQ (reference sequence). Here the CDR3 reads CASSLEVGWEKVDYGYTF. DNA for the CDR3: TGTGCCAGCAGCTTAGAAGTAGGGTGGGAGAAAGTTGACTATGGCTACACCTTC.

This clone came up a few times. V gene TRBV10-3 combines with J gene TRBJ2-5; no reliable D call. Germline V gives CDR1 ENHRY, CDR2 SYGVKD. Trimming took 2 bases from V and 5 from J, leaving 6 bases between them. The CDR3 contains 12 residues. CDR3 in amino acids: CAISEGWETQYF. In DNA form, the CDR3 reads TGTGCCATCAGTGAGGGGTGGGAGACCCAGTACTTC.

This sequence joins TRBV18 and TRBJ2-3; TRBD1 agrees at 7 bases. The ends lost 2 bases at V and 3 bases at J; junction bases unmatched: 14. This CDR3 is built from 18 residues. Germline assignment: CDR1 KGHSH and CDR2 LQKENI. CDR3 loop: CASSPGQGQRRGTDTQYF. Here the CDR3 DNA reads TGTGCCAGCTCACCAGGGCAGGGACAGCGAAGGGGGACAGATACGCAGTATTTT.

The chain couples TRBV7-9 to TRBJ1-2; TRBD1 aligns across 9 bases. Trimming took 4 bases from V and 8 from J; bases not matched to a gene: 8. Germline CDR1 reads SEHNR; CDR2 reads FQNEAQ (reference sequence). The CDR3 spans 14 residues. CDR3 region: CASSYPGQGGGYTF. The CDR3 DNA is TGTGCCAGCAGCTATCCGGGACAGGGAGGCGGCTACACCTTC.